This T cell receptor (beta chain) came from a study of blood T cell repertoires in COVID-19. CDR3 length: 16 amino acids. Per germline, CDR1 LGHDT and CDR2 YNNKEL (reference sequence). Trimming removed 6 bases from V and 4 bases from J; junction bases left unmatched: 9. Sequencing used immunoSEQ multiplex PCR; TCRdb keeps in-frame clones, though not all of them. Seen here are 300,000 to 400,000 clones, 85% to 90% observed once, and the top ten hold 0.9% to 1.1%. The rearrangement links TRBV3-1 (or the pseudogene TRBV3-2) to TRBJ2-1; 10 nucleotides match TRBD1. This receptor was taken from a man aged 18 to 29 who had recovered from COVID-19. What was sequenced was PBMCs or T cells enriched from blood (not recorded which). The CDR3 nucleotides read TGTGCCAGCAGGGATACCGGGACAGGGGTGTACAATGAGCAGTTCTTC. This codes for CASRDTGTGVYNEQFF.